This note documents a single T cell receptor (beta chain) sequence. These data come from a study of shared T cell receptors in the human thymus. Germline CDR1 is LGHNA and CDR2 is YSLEER. V was shortened by 1 base and J by 4 bases, with 11 bases between the two germline ends. The CDR3 is 15 amino acids. The protocol was immunoSEQ multiplex PCR, while the TCRdb copy is restricted to in-frame clones and leaves out a portion. The top ten clones hold just under 0.0095% of a sample with hundreds of thousands of clones, over 75% of them seen once. The sample was also linked to a second study, of human thymus T cells. That study reports: Resections from corrective heart surgery supplied the thymus tissue. V and J genes seemed to be used with bias in thymic and blood repertoires. Thymic repertoires of unrelated individuals were reported in related research to overlap highly.

The sequenced sample consisted of thymocytes. The chain combines TRBV4-3 with TRBJ1-5; the D is unclear. The source is a boy younger than two with a congenital heart defect. In nucleotides, the CDR3 is TGCGCCAGCAGCCAAGTTCTCACAGATAATCAGCCCCAGCATTTT. It is translated as CASSQVLTDNQPQHF.